The 7 T cell receptor beta chains given below trace back to one sample, sequenced in a study of control samples from healthy donors and cancer patients. Clones were sequenced by immunoSEQ multiplex PCR, and TCRdb holds only the in-frame ones, with some missing. The sample yields approximately 100,000 clones, roughly 92% seen once. The sample comprised blood. The receptor source for this set is a human donor in good health. The donor label of this sample is uncertain.

The rearrangement uses TRBV2 and TRBJ2-3, with TRBD2 matching 13 bases. Losses at the gene ends were 7 bases for V and 5 bases for J; bases not matched to a gene: 3. Germline V gene data show CDR1 as SNHLY and CDR2 as FYNNEI. This CDR3 is 14 amino acids long. The CDR3 loop reads CASMRLAGGDTQYF. The CDR3 DNA is TGTGCCAGCATGCGACTAGCGGGGGGAGATACGCAGTATTTT.

The genes are TRBV6-6 and TRBJ1-4, with 11 nucleotides matching TRBD1. The CDR3 is 16 residues long. Germline CDR1 reads MNHNY; CDR2 reads SVGAGI (reference sequence). Losses at the gene ends were 0 bases for V and 10 bases for J; bases not matched to a gene: 7. The CDR3 reads CASSYSNRDRGGKLFF. The CDR3 nucleotides are TGTGCCAGCAGTTACTCGAACCGGGACAGGGGGGGAAAACTGTTTTTT.

This clone showed up just a few times. The gene calls are TRBV27 and TRBJ1-6, with 9 bases identical to TRBD1. This CDR3 comprises 15 residues. Germline V lookup: CDR1 MNHEY, CDR2 SMNVEV (reference sequence). J was trimmed by 8 bases and V by 2 bases; bases with no gene match: 4. DNA of the CDR3: TGTGCCAGCAGTTTACCCCGGGACAGGGATTCACCCCTCCACTTT. It encodes CASSLPRDRDSPLHF.

The chain employs TRBV7-9 and TRBJ1-1; D possibly corresponds to TRBD1 (6 bases). Trimming stripped 4 bases from V and 5 bases from J, with 11 bases between. This CDR3 spans 13 amino acids. Germline loops: CDR1 SEHNR, CDR2 FQNEAQ (reference sequence). The CDR3 reads CASSSLGGTEAFF. The CDR3 DNA is TGTGCCAGCAGCTCATTAGGGGGGACTGAAGCTTTCTTT.

CDR3 sequence (DNA): TGTGCCAGTAGGGAACCGGGACTAGCGGCCGGAGATACGCAGTATTTT. It translates to CASREPGLAAGDTQYF. The chain couples TRBV19 to TRBJ2-3; TRBD2 matches at 11 bases. The CDR3 contains 16 residues. The J segment lost 5 bases and the V segment lost 6 bases, leaving 10 bases of the junction unmatched. Looked up from germline, CDR1 is LNHDA and CDR2 is SQIVND (reference sequence).

This chain joins TRBV5-1 and TRBJ1-1, with D possibly TRBD1 on 5 matching bases. V lost 4 bases and J lost 1, with 8 bases in between. The germline CDR1 and CDR2 sequences are SGHRS and YFSETQ. CDR3 length: 13 amino acids. Here the CDR3 reads CASSADTNTEAFF. In nucleotides, the CDR3 is TGCGCCAGCAGCGCGGACACGAACACTGAAGCTTTCTTT.

The chain links TRBV5-4 to TRBJ1-6; 9 positions agree with TRBD1. CDR1 and CDR2 from the germline V gene are SGHNT and YYREEE (reference sequence). The CDR3 sequence is 15 residues long. Trimming removed 5 bases from V and 5 bases from J; junction bases left unmatched: 5. CDR3: CASSQGQGDNSPLHF. CDR3 nucleotides: TGTGCCAGCAGTCAGGGACAGGGAGATAATTCACCCCTCCACTTT. Complete variable domain (other parts from reference TRBV5-4 and TRBJ1-6): ETGVTQSPTHLIKTRGQQVTLRCSSQSGHNTVSWYQQALGQGPQFIFQYYREEENGRGNFPPRFSGLQFPNYSSELNVNALELDDSALYLCASSQGQGDNSPLHFGNGTRLTVT.